These 26 T cell receptor beta chains originate from one sample sequenced in a study of blood T cells in healthy people across ages. The use of a sample-barcoded 5' primer and a J-beta primer mix characterized a second PCR of roughly 6 to 11 cycles. TCRdb re-derived calls from the 5' RACE reads in MiXCR, one entry per CDR3 protein. The repertoire holds about 1.8 million distinct CDR3 sequences, with less than 50% as singletons. Sequenced input: blood. These receptors were collected from a woman between 40 and 50 years old in good health.

The chain is built from TRBV7-6 and TRBJ2-3; 11 bases fit TRBD2. There are 16 residues in the CDR3. Germline CDR1 reads SGHVS; CDR2 reads FNYEAQ. After removal of 2 bases from V and 3 bases from J, the junction contained 4 bases not matched to a gene. Here the CDR3 reads CASSLMPSGGTDTQYF. The CDR3 DNA reads TGTGCCAGCAGCTTAATGCCTAGCGGGGGGACAGATACGCAGTATTTT.

The chain uses TRBV4-3 and TRBJ1-2; TRBD1 might be the D (5 bases). Trimming left V 1 base short and J 8 bases short, with 23 bases between. Germline CDR1 reads LGHNA; CDR2 reads YSLEER. The CDR3 totals 17 residues. The CDR3 DNA sequence: TGCGCCAGCAGCCAAGCCCGGACTGGGACCACTATGGGAGGCTACACCTTC. Residues: CASSQARTGTTMGGYTF.

The chain recombines TRBV11-2 with TRBJ2-4; 7 positions agree with TRBD2. The J call may be mistaken, given a closer DNA end match to TRBJ2-7. CDR3 length: 14 amino acids. In germline, CDR1 is SGHAT, CDR2 FQNNGV. The DNA of the CDR3 is TGTGCCAGCAGCTGGGAGCGGGGTGGCTACGAGCAGTACTTC. Its translation is CASSWERGGYEQYF.

The chain couples TRBV13 to TRBJ2-1; 11 bases line up with TRBD2. The J call is in doubt because the DNA end fits TRBJ2-7 better. This CDR3 is 19 amino acids long. CDR1 and CDR2 from the germline V gene are PRHDT and FYEKMQ (reference sequence). The CDR3 reads CASSSVGLAGGFSYNEQYF. CDR3 DNA sequence: TGTGCCAGCAGCTCCGTGGGGCTAGCGGGGGGTTTCTCCTACAATGAGCAGTACTTC.

This chain uses TRBV2 with TRBJ2-4; D is unclear. The DNA end is a closer match to TRBJ2-7, so the J assignment may be wrong. The CDR3 contains 13 residues. Germline-derived CDR1 and CDR2 are SNHLY and FYNNEI. This CDR3 is CASSGNIYYEQYF. CDR3 bases: TGTGCCAGCAGTGGCAACATCTACTACGAGCAGTACTTC.

The rearrangement uses TRBV6-5 and TRBJ2-5, with TRBD1 as a possible D gene (7 bases). This CDR3 is 15 amino acids long. Germline CDR1 reads MNHEY; CDR2 reads SVGAGI. The germline V and J ends were trimmed by 0 bases and 5 bases, with 13 bases remaining between them. CDR3 amino acids: CASSYSEGARETQYF. The CDR3 DNA is TGTGCCAGCAGTTACTCGGAGGGGGCGAGGGAGACCCAGTACTTC.

This sequence joins TRBV7-3 and TRBJ2-6, with D tentatively TRBD1 (8 bases). The V end lost 1 base, the J end lost 1 base, and 20 bases lay between the germline ends. Per the germline V gene, CDR1 is SGHTA and CDR2 is FQGTGA. This CDR3 spans 20 amino acids. As DNA, the CDR3 is TGTGCCAGCAGCTTAAGTGGGGGGGGGACAGGACGGTCTGGGGCCAACGTCCTGACTTTC. Amino acid sequence: CASSLSGGGTGRSGANVLTF.

The chain combines TRBV3-1 with TRBJ1-2; D ambiguous. With 4 bases removed from V and 4 bases from J, the gap between germline ends came to 16 bases. The germline CDR1 and CDR2 sequences are LGHDT and YNNKEL (reference sequence). This CDR3 comprises 15 residues. The CDR3 region is CASSRRGGTTYGYTF. The CDR3 DNA is TGTGCCAGCAGCCGCCGTGGAGGAACGACCTATGGCTACACCTTC.

This clonotype has a handful of counts. V and J are TRBV7-2 and TRBJ1-2; unclear D gene. This CDR3 is 14 amino acids long. The germline gives CDR1 SGHTA, CDR2 FQGNSA. V was pared by 0 bases and J by 0 bases, with 5 bases between. The CDR3 sequence: CASSLASANYGYTF. CDR3 nucleotides: TGTGCCAGCAGCTTAGCCTCAGCTAACTATGGCTACACCTTC.

V is TRBV7-3 and J is TRBJ2-3; 7 bases line up with TRBD2. CDR1 and CDR2 from the germline V gene are SGHTA and FQGTGA. The CDR3 has 16 amino acids. The V and J ends lost 5 bases and 0 bases, in that order; junction bases with no gene match: 8. CDR3 protein: CASSPGRGTSTDTQYF. The CDR3 bases are TGTGCCAGCAGCCCGGGGAGGGGAACTAGCACAGATACGCAGTATTTT.

The CDR3 loop is CASSFTTQRVQETQYF. The DNA for the CDR3 is TGCGCCAGCAGCTTTACGACTCAGAGGGTACAAGAGACCCAGTACTTC. This chain uses TRBV5-1 with TRBJ2-5, with a possible D match to TRBD2 (5 bases). The V and J ends lost 2 bases and 2 bases respectively, with 16 bases between them. Germline-derived CDR1 and CDR2 are SGHRS and YFSETQ. The CDR3 covers 16 residues.

The V gene is TRBV6-5, the J gene TRBJ2-5; 9 nucleotides match TRBD1. The CDR3 covers 21 residues. Germline-derived CDR1 and CDR2 are MNHEY and SVGAGI. V gave up 3 bases and J gave up 2 bases; unmatched junction bases: 22. The CDR3 DNA follows: TGTGCCAGCAGTTATTCCGGGACAGGGTATTTTTCCGGGAAATATCAAGAGACCCAGTACTTC. It yields the protein CASSYSGTGYFSGKYQETQYF.

This clonotype appeared a few times. The chain has TRBV25-1 and TRBJ2-1; either TRBD1 or TRBD2 may supply D (5 bases each). This CDR3 contains 15 residues. Per the germline V gene, CDR1 is MGHDK and CDR2 is SYGVNS. The V end was cut by 4 bases, the J end by 7 bases, with 17 bases between. As DNA, the CDR3 is TGTGCCAGCAGTGCAGCTAGGGGACCTGGGAATGAGCAGTTCTTC. Translation gives CASSAARGPGNEQFF.

This chain links TRBV7-8 with TRBJ2-1; 10 bases match TRBD2. This CDR3 has 16 amino acids. Trimming cost V 5 bases and J 6 bases; bases outside gene matches: 10. Germline values: CDR1 SGHVS, CDR2 FQNEAQ. CDR3 sequence reads: CASSASSSGGSNEQFF. DNA of the CDR3: TGTGCCAGCAGCGCGTCGTCTAGCGGGGGTTCCAATGAGCAGTTCTTC.

The V call is TRBV5-1, the J call TRBJ1-6, with TRBD1 identical over 7 bases. J gave up 5 bases and V 3 bases, and 5 bases lay outside the gene matches. Per germline, CDR1 SGHRS and CDR2 YFSETQ. The CDR3 is 15 amino acids. For the CDR3, the DNA is TGCGCCAGCAGCTGGATGACAGGGAATAATTCACCCCTCCACTTT. This codes for CASSWMTGNNSPLHF.

CDR3 sequence: CASSLIPGADTQYF. CDR3 coding DNA: TGTGCCAGCAGCTTAATTCCAGGGGCAGATACGCAGTATTTT. This chain connects TRBV7-8 to TRBJ2-3, with a possible D match to TRBD1 (6 bases). CDR1 and CDR2 from the germline V gene are SGHVS and FQNEAQ. The CDR3 is 14 amino acids. Trimming took 2 bases from V and 4 from J, leaving 10 bases between them.

This chain joins TRBV11-1 and TRBJ2-1; tentative D call: TRBD2 (6 bases). With 5 bases removed from V and 5 bases from J, the gap between germline ends came to 16 bases. CDR3 length: 15 amino acids. CDR1 and CDR2 from the germline V gene are SGHAT and FQDESV (reference sequence). The CDR3 bases are TGTGCCAGCAGCCCACTAGTGGCGGGACACAATGAGCAGTTCTTC. Encoded protein: CASSPLVAGHNEQFF.

This clonotype has a count of ten or more. V and J are TRBV6-2 or TRBV6-3 and TRBJ2-1; D gene ambiguous. Between the trimmed V and J ends, which lost 5 bases and 6 bases, there was a span of 5 bases. Germline V gene sequence: CDR1 MNHEY, CDR2 SVGEGT. There are 11 residues in the CDR3. The CDR3 DNA sequence: TGTGCCAGCAGTCGGGTCAATGAGCAGTTCTTC. It codes for CASSRVNEQFF.

The rearrangement joins TRBV28 to TRBJ2-5, with 7 nucleotides matching TRBD2. This CDR3 comprises 14 residues. The J segment lost 7 bases and the V segment lost 6 bases, leaving 11 bases of the junction unmatched. The germline CDR1 and CDR2 sequences are MDHEN and SYDVKM. The CDR3 loop reads CASSGLGNEATQYF. The DNA of the CDR3 is TGTGCCAGCAGCGGACTAGGAAACGAGGCGACCCAGTACTTC.

This chain connects TRBV6-5 to TRBJ1-2; 9 bases line up with TRBD1. CDR3 length: 14 residues. CDR1 MNHEY and CDR2 SVGAGI come from the germline V gene. Unmatched junction bases numbered 3, after V lost 0 bases and J lost 7 bases. This CDR3 reads CASSYSRTGAGYTF. The CDR3 nucleotides read TGTGCCAGCAGTTACTCCCGGACAGGGGCTGGCTACACCTTC.

The rearrangement links TRBV10-3 to TRBJ2-5; D may be TRBD2 (5 bases). V gave up 1 base and J gave up 2 bases, with 11 bases separating them. Germline V CDR1 and CDR2: ENHRY, SYGVKD. The CDR3 runs 15 residues. In DNA form, the CDR3 reads TGTGCCATCAGTGAGTTTCCAACTAGACAAGAGACCCAGTACTTC. This sequence encodes CAISEFPTRQETQYF.

The chain has TRBV9 and TRBJ1-2; maybe TRBD1 (6 bases). This CDR3 has 19 residues. Germline V CDR1 and CDR2: SGDLS, YYNGEE. V was shortened by 3 bases and J by 0 bases, with 24 bases between the two germline ends. This chain's CDR3 is CASSATGSPPSITNYGYTF. The CDR3 region has the DNA TGTGCCAGCAGCGCTACAGGGAGCCCACCCTCAATCACTAACTATGGCTACACCTTC.

This clonotype has just one count. This rearrangement joins TRBV29-1 to TRBJ2-1, with 7 bases aligning to TRBD2. CDR1 and CDR2 from the germline V gene are SQVTM and ANQGSEA. J was trimmed by 2 bases and V by 3 bases; bases with no gene match: 10. This CDR3 has 16 amino acids. The CDR3 loop is CSVESGASGAYNEQFF. The CDR3 DNA is TGCAGCGTTGAGAGCGGGGCTAGCGGCGCCTACAATGAGCAGTTCTTC.

This clonotype has only a few counts. In DNA form, the CDR3 reads TGTGCCAGCAGCTTAGGGCGGGGGCCTGGGGAGCAGTACTTC. Amino acid sequence: CASSLGRGPGEQYF. The chain recombines TRBV7-8 with TRBJ2-7; a weak D match, TRBD2 (7 bases). Germline CDR1 and CDR2: SGHVS and FQNEAQ. This CDR3 region has 14 residues. V was clipped by 1 base and J by 7 bases, with 14 bases between them.

This clonotype was recorded a few times. This chain uses TRBV20-1 with TRBJ2-4, with TRBD1 identical over 10 bases. This CDR3 has 15 amino acids. Trimming cost V 6 bases and J 3 bases; bases outside gene matches: 8. Germline loops: CDR1 DFQATT, CDR2 SNEGSKA (reference sequence). The CDR3 here is CSAKTGGLGKNIQYF. Here the CDR3 DNA reads TGCAGTGCGAAGACAGGGGGCTTAGGCAAAAACATTCAGTACTTC.

The chain links TRBV15 to TRBJ2-2, with 7 bases matching TRBD1. The V gene's germline CDR1 is LNHNV and CDR2 YYDKDF (reference sequence). After removal of 1 base from V and 5 bases from J, the junction contained 4 bases not matched to a gene. The CDR3 spans 15 residues. The CDR3 coding sequence is TGTGCCACCAGCAGAGCGGACAGGAAAACCGGGGAGCTGTTTTTT. It yields the protein CATSRADRKTGELFF.